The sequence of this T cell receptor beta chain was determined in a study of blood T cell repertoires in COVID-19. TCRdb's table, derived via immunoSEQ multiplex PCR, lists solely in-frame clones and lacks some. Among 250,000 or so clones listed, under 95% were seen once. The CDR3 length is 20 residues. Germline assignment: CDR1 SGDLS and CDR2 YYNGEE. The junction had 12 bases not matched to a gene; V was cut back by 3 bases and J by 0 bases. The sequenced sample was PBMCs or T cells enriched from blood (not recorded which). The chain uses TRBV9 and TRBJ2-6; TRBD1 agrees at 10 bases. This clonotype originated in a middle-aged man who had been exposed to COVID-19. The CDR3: CASSARRDRGPSSGANVLTF. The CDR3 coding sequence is TGTGCCAGCAGCGCCCGCCGGGACAGGGGCCCAAGCTCTGGGGCCAACGTCCTGACTTTC.